Below, 15 T cell receptor beta chains from the same sample are listed, as sequenced in a study of blood T cell repertoires in COVID-19. Only in-frame clones appear in the TCRdb table, and some are missing; sequencing was by immunoSEQ multiplex PCR. Of about 260,000 clones detected, 88% appear once; the ten largest clones hold roughly 10%. The material sequenced was peripheral blood. The receptors originated from a woman aged 65 to 85 with COVID-19, enrolled during active disease.

This clone was seen once. The rearrangement links TRBV7-9 to TRBJ2-2, with TRBD2 matching over 10 bases. CDR1 is SEHNR and CDR2 is FQNEAQ in the germline V gene (reference sequence). This CDR3 has 18 residues. J lost 7 bases, V lost 4 bases, and 15 bases had no gene match. CDR3 sequence reads: CASSSEGQAGGRNGELFF. The CDR3 nucleotides read TGTGCCAGCAGCTCAGAAGGGCAAGCGGGAGGGCGGAACGGGGAGCTGTTTTTT.

This clone was seen a handful of times. This chain links TRBV6-2 or TRBV6-3 with TRBJ1-2, with D maybe TRBD1 (6 bases). The CDR3 runs to 14 residues. Germline CDR1 reads MNHEY; CDR2 reads SVGEGT. Trimming took off 5 bases at V and 5 bases at J, with 15 bases between the two ends. CDR3 region: CASSHRQGPYGYTF. The CDR3 bases are TGTGCCAGCAGTCATCGTCAGGGGCCTTATGGCTACACCTTC.

The chain combines TRBV5-6 with TRBJ2-1; TRBD2 matches at 9 bases. The CDR3 has 16 amino acids. From germline, CDR1 is SGHDT and CDR2 YYEEEE. V was pared by 4 bases and J by 8 bases, with 13 bases of the junction left unmatched. DNA for the CDR3: TGTGCCAGCAGCGCCACCGGGACTAGCAATCCCGATGAGCAGTTCTTC. This sequence encodes CASSATGTSNPDEQFF. The full variable domain, its missing parts supplied by reference TRBV5-6 and TRBJ2-1, is DAGVTQSPTHLIKTRGQQVTLRCSPKSGHDTVSWYQQALGQGPQFIFQYYEEEERQRGNFPDRFSGHQFPNYSSELNVNALLLGDSALYLCASSATGTSNPDEQFFGPGTRLTVL.

J is TRBJ2-1 and V is TRBV7-9, with TRBD2 matching 8 bases. Germline CDR1 reads SEHNR; CDR2 reads FQNEAQ (reference sequence). J was trimmed by 9 bases and V by 4 bases; bases with no gene match: 2. This CDR3 comprises 12 residues. The CDR3 sequence: CASSSAGAEQFF. The CDR3 DNA reads as TGTGCCAGCAGCTCAGCGGGAGCTGAGCAGTTCTTC. Filled out from reference TRBV7-9 and TRBJ2-1, the complete variable domain reads DTGVSQNPRHKITKRGQNVTFRCDPISEHNRLYWYRQTLGQGPEFLTYFQNEAQLEKSRLLSDRFSAERPKGSFSTLEIQRTEQGDSAMYLCASSSAGAEQFFGPGTRLTVL.

Points on this clone: The sample contains more than one DNA sequence encoding this CDR3. The chain employs TRBV7-9 and TRBJ2-7; tentative D call: TRBD1 (5 bases). The CDR3 covers 14 residues. The V gene's germline CDR1 is SEHNR and CDR2 FQNEAQ (reference sequence). The V end was cut by 5 bases, the J end by 0 bases, with 11 bases between. The CDR3 region has the DNA TGTGCCAGCAGCCCCCGACAGAGCTCCTACGAGCAGTACTTC. Its protein is CASSPRQSSYEQYF.

The CDR3 protein is CASSARGLAGALDTGELFF. The DNA of the CDR3 is TGTGCCAGTAGTGCCCGAGGACTAGCGGGAGCTTTGGACACCGGGGAGCTGTTTTTT. V usage is TRBV19 and J usage is TRBJ2-2; 13 bases fit TRBD2. The CDR3 has 19 residues. CDR1 is LNHDA, CDR2 SQIVND, per germline (reference sequence). Trimming took 5 bases from V and 3 from J; bases not matched to a gene: 12.

The chain carries TRBV5-6 and TRBJ2-7, with TRBD1 matching 7 bases. The length of the CDR3 is 13 residues. The V segment lost 3 bases and the J segment 5 bases; nucleotides outside the gene matches: 5. Germline CDR1 is SGHDT and CDR2 is YYEEEE. The CDR3 DNA is TGTGCCAGCAGCTCGACAGGGTTCGACGAGCAGTACTTC. Its protein is CASSSTGFDEQYF.

The chain combines TRBV11-1 with TRBJ2-7; D may be TRBD2 (6 bases). The CDR3 covers 14 residues. V lost 0 bases to trimming and J lost 6 bases, with 12 bases between them. Per germline, CDR1 SGHAT and CDR2 FQDESV (reference sequence). The CDR3 DNA reads TGTGCCAGCAGCTTAGCGTGGAGGGGAAGCGAGCAGTACTTC. Amino acid sequence: CASSLAWRGSEQYF.

The gene calls are TRBV10-3 and TRBJ1-1, with D possibly TRBD1 on 5 matching bases. Germline V gene data show CDR1 as ENHRY and CDR2 as SYGVKD. The germline V and J ends were trimmed by 4 bases and 2 bases, with 11 bases remaining between them. CDR3 size: 14 residues. The CDR3: CAISGRGGNTEAFF. CDR3 sequence (DNA): TGTGCCATCAGTGGGCGGGGCGGTAACACTGAAGCTTTCTTT.

This clone was seen only a few times. The genes are TRBV18 and TRBJ1-1; D may be TRBD1 (5 bases). Germline assignment: CDR1 KGHSH and CDR2 LQKENI. The V and J ends lost 3 bases and 1 base respectively, with 15 bases between them. The CDR3 contains 16 residues. CDR3 sequence reads: CASSPSGITGNTEAFF. CDR3 sequence (DNA): TGTGCCAGCTCACCGTCGGGTATTACAGGGAACACTGAAGCTTTCTTT.

V gene TRBV6-5 combines with J gene TRBJ1-2; 10 nucleotides line up with TRBD1. Germline V CDR1 and CDR2: MNHEY, SVGAGI. Trimming removed 8 bases from V and 4 bases from J; junction bases left unmatched: 10. The CDR3 runs to 15 residues. CDR3 sequence: CASAPAGQGIYGYTF. The CDR3 bases are TGTGCCAGCGCTCCCGCGGGACAGGGGATCTATGGCTACACCTTC.

This clone has a single count. The chain couples TRBV18 to TRBJ2-7; perhaps TRBD1 as D (6 bases). V lost 3 bases, J lost 8 bases, and 14 bases lay in between. Germline V lookup: CDR1 KGHSH, CDR2 LQKENI. The CDR3 has 13 residues. The CDR3: CASSPPDRDKQYF. The CDR3 nucleotides read TGTGCCAGCTCACCCCCGGACAGAGACAAGCAGTACTTC.

This clone was picked up one time. V gene TRBV5-1 combines with J gene TRBJ1-1; 7 bases map to TRBD1. Germline V gives CDR1 SGHRS, CDR2 YFSETQ. The CDR3 length is 13 residues. The V and J ends lost 2 bases and 5 bases, in that order; junction bases with no gene match: 3. CDR3 amino acids: CASSLNRGTEAFF. In DNA, the CDR3 is TGCGCCAGCAGCTTAAACAGGGGAACTGAAGCTTTCTTT. The whole variable domain, filled in from reference TRBV5-1 and TRBJ1-1, reads KAGVTQTPRYLIKTRGQQVTLSCSPISGHRSVSWYQQTPGQGLQFLFEYFSETQRNKGNFPGRFSGRQFSNSRSEMNVSTLELGDSALYLCASSLNRGTEAFFGQGTRLTVV.

The chain carries TRBV30 and TRBJ1-6, with 8 bases that match TRBD1. This CDR3 is 14 amino acids long. The germline CDR1 and CDR2 sequences are GTSNPN and SVGIG (reference sequence). Losses at the gene ends were 2 bases for V and 10 bases for J; bases not matched to a gene: 7. CDR3 DNA sequence: TGTGCCTGGAGTAGGACAGGGATGGACTCACCCCTCCACTTT. Translating gives CAWSRTGMDSPLHF.

V usage is TRBV19 and J usage is TRBJ2-3, with TRBD1 matching over 9 bases. The V segment lost 3 bases and the J segment 4 bases; nucleotides outside the gene matches: 8. This CDR3 is built from 16 residues. Germline lookup yields CDR1 LNHDA and CDR2 SQIVND (reference sequence). CDR3: CASSIDTQGAPDTQYF. The DNA of the CDR3 is TGTGCCAGTAGTATTGATACACAGGGGGCCCCAGATACGCAGTATTTT.